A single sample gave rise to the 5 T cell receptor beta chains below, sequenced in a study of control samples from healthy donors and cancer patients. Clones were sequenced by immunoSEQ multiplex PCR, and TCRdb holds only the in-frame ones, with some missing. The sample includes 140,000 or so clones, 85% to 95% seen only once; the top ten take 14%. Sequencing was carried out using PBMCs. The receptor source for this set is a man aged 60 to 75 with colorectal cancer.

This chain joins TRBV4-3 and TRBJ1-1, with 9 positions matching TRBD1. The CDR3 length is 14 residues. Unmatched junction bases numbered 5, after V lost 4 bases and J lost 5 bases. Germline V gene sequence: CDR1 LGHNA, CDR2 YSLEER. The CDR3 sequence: CASSPDRGWTEAFF. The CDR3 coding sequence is TGCGCCAGCAGCCCGGACAGGGGTTGGACTGAAGCTTTCTTT.

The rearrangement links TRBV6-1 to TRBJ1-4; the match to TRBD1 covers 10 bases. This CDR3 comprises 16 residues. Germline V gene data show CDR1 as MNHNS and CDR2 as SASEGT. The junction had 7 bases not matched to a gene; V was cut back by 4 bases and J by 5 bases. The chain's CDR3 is CASSAQPGQGNEKLFF. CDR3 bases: TGTGCCAGCAGTGCCCAGCCGGGACAGGGGAATGAAAAACTGTTTTTT.

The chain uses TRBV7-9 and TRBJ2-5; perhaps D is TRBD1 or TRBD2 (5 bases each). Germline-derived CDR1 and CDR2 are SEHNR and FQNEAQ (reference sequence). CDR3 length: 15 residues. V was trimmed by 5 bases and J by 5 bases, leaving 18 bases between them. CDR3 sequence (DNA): TGTGCCAGCAGCCTATTCCCTGGGACCGGGGAGACCCAGTACTTC. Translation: CASSLFPGTGETQYF.

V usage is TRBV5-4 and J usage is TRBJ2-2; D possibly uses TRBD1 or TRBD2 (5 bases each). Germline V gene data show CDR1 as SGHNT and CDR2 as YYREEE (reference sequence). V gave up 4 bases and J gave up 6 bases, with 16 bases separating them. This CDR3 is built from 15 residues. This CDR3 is CASSASWGYAGELFF. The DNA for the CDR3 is TGTGCCAGCAGCGCGAGTTGGGGGTACGCCGGGGAGCTGTTTTTT.

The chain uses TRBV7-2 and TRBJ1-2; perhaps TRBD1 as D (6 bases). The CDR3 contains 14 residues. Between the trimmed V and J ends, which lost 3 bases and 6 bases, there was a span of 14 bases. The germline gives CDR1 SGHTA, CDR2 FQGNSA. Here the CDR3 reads CASSLGRGGHGYTF. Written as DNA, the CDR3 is TGTGCCAGCAGCTTGGGCAGGGGTGGCCATGGCTACACCTTC.